This T cell receptor (beta chain) was identified in a study of blood T cell repertoires in COVID-19. About the study: PBMCs, B-cell-depleted T cells, or T cells were the source of the cDNA or gDNA that made up the material.

The V gene lost 3 bases and the J gene lost 6 bases, with 20 bases spanning the gap. The CDR3 is 17 residues long. Germline V gives CDR1 ENHRY, CDR2 SYGVKD. The data were produced by immunoSEQ multiplex PCR, yet TCRdb's version contains in-frame clones alone and is incomplete. The sample holds approximately 280,000 clones, about four fifths seen once. Individuals drawn from 24 US areas were roughly 18 to 95 years old. Participant reports of clinical history set cohort assignment. Shortly before study entry, within 2 weeks, exposed participants had met a COVID-19 case. The chain couples TRBV10-3 to TRBJ1-4, with unresolved D. This sequence originates from a middle-aged man who had been exposed to COVID-19. The sample was PBMCs or T cells enriched from blood (not recorded which). CDR3 in amino acids: CAISDVGPLRLDEKLFF. DNA of the CDR3: TGTGCCATCAGTGATGTGGGCCCTCTCAGGTTGGATGAAAAACTGTTTTTT.